This TCR beta chain was sequenced for a study of T cell responses to AZD1222 COVID-19 vaccine. For the study at large: Combined were second doses at about 4 or about 12 weeks.

Study-level points and caveats: White British donors predominated, females outnumbered males, and clonal diversity was possibly underestimated. As reported, nearly half of all spike-specific TCRs target variant regions that are unmutated.

The assay was immunoSEQ multiplex PCR, and TCRdb's table has in-frame clones only and misses some. The sample includes about 100,000 clones, about 87% of them seen just once. For this clone: Its specificity is unknown.

CDR1 and CDR2 (germline): MNHEY, SMNVEV (reference sequence). V lost 3 bases, J lost 3 bases, and 2 bases stayed unmatched. This CDR3 contains 14 residues. The material was peripheral blood, obtained on day 0 of AZD1222 vaccination. This chain joins TRBV27 and TRBJ1-5, with 7 nucleotides matching TRBD1. This receptor was taken from an adult in good health. CDR3 DNA sequence: TGTGCCAGCAGTTTCACAGGGGACAATCAGCCCCAGCATTTT. This codes for CASSFTGDNQPQHF.